This TCR beta chain comes out of a study of regulatory T cells listed by TCRdb under 2018. Describing the broader study: The study compared T-cell receptor beta repertoires of sorted regulatory, conventional CD4+ and CD8+ T cells in CD3G-deficient patients with those in healthy controls.

Broader findings and caveats from the paper: Conventional CD4+ T cells from CD3G-deficient patients were enriched for hydrophobic residues at CDR3 positions 6 and 7, suggesting more self-reactive specificities. In patients, repertoires had restricted unique TRB V-J pairs and skewed V and J gene usage, with regulatory T cells showing the most marked changes.

Regarding this clone: The target of this receptor is not known. No clone much larger than this one lies a single base away; base qualities are absent.

Every CD3G-deficient patient showed evidence of autoimmunity, and the autoimmunity was more severe in two of the patients. At testing, patients were between 2 and 39 years old and showed lower naive and higher memory CD4+ and CD8+ T-cell proportions. CD4+ cells were FACS-sorted into CD25-high CD127-low regulatory T cells and CD25-low CD127-high conventional CD4+ T cells. Roughly 6 individuals with CD3G deficiency were included in the patient group. An international network of physicians across the United States, Europe and Asia provided the patient samples and clinical data. Ficoll density separation was used to isolate peripheral blood mononuclear cells. For the multiplex PCR, 52 forward TRBV primers and 13 reverse TRBJ primers were used, and amplification bias was corrected with both assay-based and computational methods. Within the immunoSEQ assay, multiplex PCR amplified rearranged TRB loci from genomic DNA. TRB amplicons were sequenced on an Illumina HiSeq platform. As for how the authors treated the data: Custom algorithms error-filtered the raw sequences and aligned them to reference gene sequences, after which the immunoSEQ online tools were used for analysis. Productive and nonproductive TRB rearrangement frequencies were evaluated among both unique and total sequences. Hydrophobicity and amino acid composition of residues 6 and 7 within the TRB CDR3 were used to estimate the potential for self-reactivity. Group comparisons used t tests, Mann-Whitney tests or two-way ANOVA run in Prism software. Imported from immuneACCESS, the table was reduced by TCRdb to in-frame sequences with V and J called. These copies leave out some clones; in studies compared against another copy, an unresolved V gene accounts for under half, and the cause of the remainder is not known. V, J and clone size are those of that table, while D and trimming were read from the DNA. This sample comprises under 35,000 clones, over 90% of them detected only once. In total, the top ten clones hold 0.75% to 1% of the sample.

Including cysteine and phenylalanine, the CDR3 has 17 amino acids. Of all the DNA, just the CDR3 is kept, 51 bases in frame from base 1. Via the germline V gene, CDR1 is SGHVS and CDR2 FQNEAQ. Trimming removed 0 bases from V and 2 bases from J; the gene matches leave 10 bases unexplained. The clonotype was recovered from a child younger than 10 with CD3G deficiency. Input material: conventional CD4+ T cells sorted from blood. The sequence links TRBV7-8 to TRBJ2-7, with 7 central nucleotides matching TRBD2. The DNA sequence reads TGTGCCAGCAGCTTAGCCAGTGGCGGGAGATCCACCTACGAGCAGTACTTC. This yields the protein CASSLASGGRSTYEQYF.